This TCR beta chain was found in a study of blood T cells in healthy people across ages. The use of a sample-barcoded 5' primer and a J-beta primer mix characterized a second PCR of roughly 7 to 12 cycles. A single record per CDR3 protein comes from TCRdb applying MiXCR to the 5' RACE reads. The table records about a million distinct CDR3 sequences, roughly 50% of them present only once. Germline CDR1 and CDR2: MGHRA and YSYEKL. The length of the CDR3 is 19 residues. V gave up 1 base and J gave up 4 bases; unmatched junction bases: 17. The TCR sequence derives from an older woman in good health. This sequence joins TRBV4-1 and TRBJ2-3, with 7 positions matching TRBD2. Sequencing used blood. CDR3 DNA: TGCGCCAGCAGCCAAGGGGGCGGGAGATTTTCCTCTGGCGCAGATACGCAGTATTTT. The encoded protein is CASSQGGGRFSSGADTQYF.